This paragraph reports one T cell receptor beta chain. Its antigen is still unknown. TCR beta CDR3 regions were amplified from RNA. The HTBI primer set drove a first-round RT-PCR of the TCR CDR3. TCRdb independently ran MiXCR on the multiplex PCR reads; one entry per CDR3 protein. The sample records under 750,000 distinct CDR3 sequences, about 19% being singletons. The study excluded patients with uncontrolled infection, other autoimmune disease, pregnancy or lactation. V shed 0 bases, J shed 5 bases, and the junction held 9 bases outside the gene matches. This CDR3 contains 17 residues. Germline V lookup: CDR1 MNHNS, CDR2 SASEGT. The record originates from a study of T cells in Graves' hyperthyroidism and ophthalmopathy. Study-wide results and caveats: Onset of ophthalmopathy came a median roughly 6.5 months after the model predicted it.

Sequenced: blood. The chain employs TRBV6-1 and TRBJ1-5; 8 bases match TRBD1. The sequence came from a woman between 50 and 59 years old with Graves' hyperthyroidism that later progressed to Graves' ophthalmopathy. The chain's CDR3 is CASSEAVGGQGDQPQHF. The CDR3 DNA reads as TGTGCCAGCAGTGAAGCCGTGGGTGGACAGGGCGATCAGCCCCAGCATTTT.